These T cell receptor beta chains were read from a single sample in a study of siplizumab effects on memory and regulatory T cells. TCRdb's copy holds only in-frame clones and misses some; the assay was immunoSEQ multiplex PCR. This table has roughly 100,000 clones, around 93% appearing once. The sequencing input was CD4+ T cells sorted from blood. Receptors were obtained from a human donor in good health. CDR3s include the opening cysteine and the closing phenylalanine or tryptophan. The order of the fields is clone size, J gene, V gene, CDR3 protein. Size is omitted from some rows. Given values are once, few, many or a class for expanded clones.

abundance: once; j_gene: TRBJ2-5; v_gene: TRBV5-1; CDR3aa: CASSLFGASGRRETQYF
abundance: NA; j_gene: TRBJ1-2; v_gene: TRBV7-2; CDR3aa: CASSRPGQPRDGYTF
abundance: NA; j_gene: TRBJ1-1; v_gene: TRBV19; CDR3aa: CASSIVKGDTEAFF
abundance: once; j_gene: TRBJ2-1; v_gene: TRBV15; CDR3aa: CATSRAGTGNNEQFF
abundance: NA; j_gene: TRBJ1-5; v_gene: TRBV18; CDR3aa: CASSLGTGDQPQHF
abundance: NA; j_gene: TRBJ1-6; v_gene: TRBV30; CDR3aa: CAWSGYGGTAGNSPLHF
abundance: NA; j_gene: TRBJ1-2; v_gene: TRBV6-5; CDR3aa: CASSYSTSLVGGYTF
abundance: NA; j_gene: TRBJ1-1; v_gene: TRBV19; CDR3aa: CASSIGPLRTVNTEAFF
abundance: NA; j_gene: TRBJ2-1; v_gene: TRBV19; CDR3aa: CASSMIAGSYNEQFF
abundance: NA; j_gene: TRBJ2-5; v_gene: TRBV7-2; CDR3aa: CASSAQGLETQYF
abundance: NA; j_gene: TRBJ2-3; v_gene: TRBV30; CDR3aa: CAWSVLQVTQYF
abundance: NA; j_gene: TRBJ1-2; v_gene: TRBV10-3; CDR3aa: CAIKGVDREKVYGYTF
abundance: once; j_gene: TRBJ2-7; v_gene: TRBV5-1; CDR3aa: CASSLEGAPYEQYF
abundance: NA; j_gene: TRBJ1-1; v_gene: TRBV5-6; CDR3aa: CANSLAVQRTEAFF
abundance: NA; j_gene: TRBJ2-2; v_gene: TRBV11-3; CDR3aa: CASSLDLRGGELFF
abundance: NA; j_gene: TRBJ2-4; v_gene: TRBV9; CDR3aa: CASSVESLLGKNIQYF
abundance: NA; j_gene: TRBJ2-3; v_gene: TRBV5-1; CDR3aa: CASSSYAMDTQYF
abundance: NA; j_gene: TRBJ2-7; v_gene: TRBV4-1; CDR3aa: CASSLAESYEQYF
abundance: NA; j_gene: TRBJ2-7; v_gene: TRBV30; CDR3aa: CAWSVLGLAEYEQYF
abundance: NA; j_gene: TRBJ1-1; v_gene: TRBV18; CDR3aa: CASSPLATEAFF
abundance: NA; j_gene: TRBJ1-1; v_gene: TRBV2; CDR3aa: CASSGTALTEAFF
abundance: NA; j_gene: TRBJ2-7; v_gene: TRBV5-1; CDR3aa: CASSFTGTVTEQYF
abundance: NA; j_gene: TRBJ2-4; v_gene: TRBV6-6; CDR3aa: CASIYGSGVDIQYF
abundance: NA; j_gene: TRBJ1-1; v_gene: TRBV18; CDR3aa: CASSPGTGGRAFF
abundance: NA; j_gene: TRBJ2-5; v_gene: TRBV7-3; CDR3aa: CASSPTGEAETQYF
abundance: NA; j_gene: TRBJ2-1; v_gene: TRBV11-3; CDR3aa: CASSLRRNSYNEQFF
abundance: NA; j_gene: TRBJ1-2; v_gene: TRBV7-2; CDR3aa: CASSLGSLGFNGYTF
abundance: NA; j_gene: TRBJ1-1; v_gene: TRBV28; CDR3aa: CASSLRAGMGTEAFF
abundance: NA; j_gene: TRBJ1-1; v_gene: TRBV30; CDR3aa: CAWGLNGGGRAFF
abundance: NA; j_gene: TRBJ2-5; v_gene: TRBV5-4; CDR3aa: CASWATSGGAGETQYF
abundance: NA; j_gene: TRBJ2-3; v_gene: TRBV27; CDR3aa: CASSLYGRETDTQYF
abundance: once; j_gene: TRBJ2-3; v_gene: TRBV9; CDR3aa: CASSPRADTQYF
abundance: NA; j_gene: TRBJ1-4; v_gene: TRBV19; CDR3aa: CASMYGEKLFF
abundance: NA; j_gene: TRBJ2-3; v_gene: TRBV5-1; CDR3aa: CASSTSRLPPTDTQYF